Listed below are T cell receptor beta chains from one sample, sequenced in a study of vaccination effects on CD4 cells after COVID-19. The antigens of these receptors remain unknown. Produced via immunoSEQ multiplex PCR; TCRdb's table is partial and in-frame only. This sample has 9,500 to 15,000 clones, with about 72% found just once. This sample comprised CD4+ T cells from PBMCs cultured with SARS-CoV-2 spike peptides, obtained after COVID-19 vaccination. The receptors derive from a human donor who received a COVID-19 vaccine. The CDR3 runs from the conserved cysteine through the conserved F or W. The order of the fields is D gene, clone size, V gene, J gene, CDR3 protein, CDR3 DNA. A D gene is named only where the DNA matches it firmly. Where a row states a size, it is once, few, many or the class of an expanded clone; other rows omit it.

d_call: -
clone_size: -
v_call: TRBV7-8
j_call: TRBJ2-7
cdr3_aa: CASSPSTGTRYEQYF
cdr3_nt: TGTGCCAGCAGCCCAAGTACAGGCACGCGGTACGAGCAGTACTTC

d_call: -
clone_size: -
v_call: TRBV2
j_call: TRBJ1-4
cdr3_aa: CASIEARDEKLFF
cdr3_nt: TGTGCCAGCATAGAGGCCAGGGATGAAAAACTGTTTTTT

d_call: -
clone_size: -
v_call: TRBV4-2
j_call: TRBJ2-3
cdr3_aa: CASSQDWTDTQYF
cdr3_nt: TGTGCCAGCAGCCAAGATTGGACAGATACGCAGTATTTT

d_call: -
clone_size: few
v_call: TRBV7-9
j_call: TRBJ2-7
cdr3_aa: CASSLLLDSHEQYF
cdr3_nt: TGTGCCAGCAGCTTATTACTGGATTCCCACGAGCAGTACTTC

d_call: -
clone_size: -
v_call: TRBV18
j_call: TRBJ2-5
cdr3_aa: CASSPPALTGAGETQYF
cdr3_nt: TGTGCCAGCTCACCACCGGCCCTTACCGGAGCTGGGGAGACCCAGTACTTC

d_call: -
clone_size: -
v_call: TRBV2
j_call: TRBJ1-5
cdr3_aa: CASSDIRGMQPQHF
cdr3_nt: TGTGCCAGCAGTGACATAAGGGGAATGCAGCCCCAGCATTTT

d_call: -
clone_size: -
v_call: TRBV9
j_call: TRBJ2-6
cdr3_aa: CASSTRDFFSGANVLTF
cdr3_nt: TGTGCCAGCAGCACGCGGGACTTTTTCTCTGGGGCCAACGTCCTGACTTTC

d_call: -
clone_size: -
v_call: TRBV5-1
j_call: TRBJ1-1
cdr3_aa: CASNDPADTEAFF
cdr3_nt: TGCGCCAGCAACGATCCGGCGGACACTGAAGCTTTCTTT

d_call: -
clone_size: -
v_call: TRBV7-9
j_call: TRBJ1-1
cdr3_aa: CASSLQLNTEAFF
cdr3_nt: TGTGCCAGCAGCTTACAATTGAACACTGAAGCTTTCTTT

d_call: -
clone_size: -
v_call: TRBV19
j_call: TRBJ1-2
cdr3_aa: CASSTTLPGFPNYGYTF
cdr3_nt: TGTGCCAGTAGTACTACCCTGCCGGGGTTCCCCAACTATGGCTACACCTTC

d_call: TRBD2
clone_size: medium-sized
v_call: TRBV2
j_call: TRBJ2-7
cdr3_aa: CASLLPSGRGYEQYF
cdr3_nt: TGTGCCAGCCTACTCCCCAGCGGGAGGGGATACGAGCAGTACTTC

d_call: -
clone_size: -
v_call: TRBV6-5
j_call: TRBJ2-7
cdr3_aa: CATDHYGNEQYF
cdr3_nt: TGTGCCACGGACCATTATGGAAACGAGCAGTACTTC

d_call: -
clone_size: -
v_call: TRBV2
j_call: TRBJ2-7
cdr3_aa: CASSTGTYEQYF
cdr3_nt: TGTGCCAGCAGCACCGGGACGTACGAGCAGTACTTC

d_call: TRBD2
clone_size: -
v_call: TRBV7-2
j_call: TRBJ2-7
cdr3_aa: CASSLGLAGGPYEQYF
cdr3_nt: TGTGCCAGCAGCCTGGGACTAGCGGGAGGGCCCTACGAGCAGTACTTC

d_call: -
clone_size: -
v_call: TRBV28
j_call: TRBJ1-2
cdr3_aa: CASLKGRALYGYTF
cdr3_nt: TGTGCCAGCCTCAAGGGTAGGGCTCTCTATGGCTACACCTTC

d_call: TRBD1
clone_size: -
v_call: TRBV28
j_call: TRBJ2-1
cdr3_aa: CASRTGGYSNEQFF
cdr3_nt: TGTGCCAGCAGGACAGGGGGCTATTCCAATGAGCAGTTCTTC

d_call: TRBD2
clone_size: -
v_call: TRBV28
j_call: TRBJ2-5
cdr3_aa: CASSLAGGPETQYF
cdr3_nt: TGTGCCAGCAGTTTAGCGGGAGGGCCGGAGACCCAGTACTTC

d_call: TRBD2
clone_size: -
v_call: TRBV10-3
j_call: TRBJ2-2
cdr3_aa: CAISPSGGEGGELFF
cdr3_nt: TGTGCCATCAGTCCCTCGGGGGGGGAAGGCGGGGAGCTGTTTTTT

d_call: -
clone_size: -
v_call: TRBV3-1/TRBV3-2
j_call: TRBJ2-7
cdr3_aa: CASSQDFQASEQYF
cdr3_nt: TGTGCCAGCAGCCAAGATTTCCAGGCCTCGGAGCAGTACTTC

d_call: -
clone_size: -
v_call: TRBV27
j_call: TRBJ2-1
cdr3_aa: CASSSRPNEQFF
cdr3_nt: TGTGCCAGCAGCTCTAGGCCCAATGAGCAGTTCTTC

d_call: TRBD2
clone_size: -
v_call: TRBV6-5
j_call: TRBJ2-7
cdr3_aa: CASRSSGRWYEQYF
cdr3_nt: TGTGCCAGCAGGTCTAGCGGGAGATGGTACGAGCAGTACTTC

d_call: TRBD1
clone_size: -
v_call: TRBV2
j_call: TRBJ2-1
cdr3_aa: CASSGGQGIYNEQFF
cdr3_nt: TGTGCCAGCAGTGGGGGACAGGGAATCTACAATGAGCAGTTCTTC

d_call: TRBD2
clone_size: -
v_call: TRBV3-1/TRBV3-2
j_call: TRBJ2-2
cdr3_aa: CASRGLAGEVTGELFF
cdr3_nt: TGTGCCAGCAGGGGACTAGCGGGGGAGGTCACCGGGGAGCTGTTTTTT

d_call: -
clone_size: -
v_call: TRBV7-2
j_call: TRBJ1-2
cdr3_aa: CASSFYETANYGYTF
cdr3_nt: TGTGCCAGCAGCTTTTACGAAACTGCTAACTATGGCTACACCTTC

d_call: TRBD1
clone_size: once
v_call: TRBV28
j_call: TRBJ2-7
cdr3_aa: CASRRDRGRYEQYF
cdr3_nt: TGTGCCAGCCGCCGGGACAGGGGGCGGTACGAGCAGTACTTC

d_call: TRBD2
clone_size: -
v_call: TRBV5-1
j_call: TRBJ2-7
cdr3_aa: CASSARLAGKGEQYF
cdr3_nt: TGCGCCAGCAGCGCCCGACTAGCGGGGAAGGGGGAGCAGTACTTC

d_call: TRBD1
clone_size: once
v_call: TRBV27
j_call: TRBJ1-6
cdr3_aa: CASSSLPGQGSPLHF
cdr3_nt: TGTGCCAGCAGTTCGCTCCCGGGACAGGGTTCTCCCCTCCACTTT

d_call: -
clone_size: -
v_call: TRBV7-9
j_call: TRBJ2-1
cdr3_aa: CASSLGYTQTPYNEQFF
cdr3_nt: TGTGCCAGCAGCTTAGGCTACACGCAAACCCCCTACAATGAGCAGTTCTTC

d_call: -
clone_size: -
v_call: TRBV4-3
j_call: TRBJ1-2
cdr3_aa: CASSQVSNYGYTF
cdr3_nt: TGCGCCAGCAGCCAAGTGTCTAACTATGGCTACACCTTC

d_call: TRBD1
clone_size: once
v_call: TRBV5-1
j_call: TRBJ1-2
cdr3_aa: CASSLGYQSWTGSGYTF
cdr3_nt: TGCGCCAGCAGCTTGGGCTACCAGTCTTGGACAGGGAGTGGCTACACCTTC

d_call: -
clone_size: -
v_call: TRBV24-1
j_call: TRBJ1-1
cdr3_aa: CATRRGDTEAFF
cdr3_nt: TGTGCCACCCGAAGAGGGGACACTGAAGCTTTCTTT

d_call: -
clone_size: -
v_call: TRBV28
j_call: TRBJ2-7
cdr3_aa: CASSLGGRERGEQYF
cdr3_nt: TGTGCCAGCAGTTTAGGTGGACGGGAAAGGGGTGAGCAGTACTTC

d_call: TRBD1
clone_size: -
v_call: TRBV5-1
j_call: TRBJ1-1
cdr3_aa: CASSSMPTGGGTEAFF
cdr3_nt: TGCGCCAGCAGCTCCATGCCGACAGGGGGAGGTACTGAAGCTTTCTTT

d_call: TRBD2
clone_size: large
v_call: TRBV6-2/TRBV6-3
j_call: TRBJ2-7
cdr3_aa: CASSYPLLAGPGDEQYF
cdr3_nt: TGTGCCAGCAGTTACCCATTGCTAGCGGGCCCTGGGGACGAGCAGTACTTC

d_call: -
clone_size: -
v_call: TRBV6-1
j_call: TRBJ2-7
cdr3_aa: CASSEGGVYEQYF
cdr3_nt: TGTGCCAGCAGTGAAGGTGGGGTCTACGAGCAGTACTTC

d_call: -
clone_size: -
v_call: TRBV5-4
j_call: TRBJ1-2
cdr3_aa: CASSRSGVYYGYTF
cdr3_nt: TGTGCCAGCAGCAGGTCCGGGGTGTACTATGGCTACACCTTC

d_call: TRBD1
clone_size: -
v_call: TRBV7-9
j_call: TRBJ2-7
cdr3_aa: CASSFRTGVTYEQYF
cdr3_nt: TGTGCCAGCAGTTTTAGGACAGGGGTCACCTACGAGCAGTACTTC

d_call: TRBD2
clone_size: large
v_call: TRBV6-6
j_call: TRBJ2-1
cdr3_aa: CASRPQGGRFGEQFF
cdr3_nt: TGTGCCAGCAGACCCCAGGGCGGGAGATTCGGTGAGCAGTTCTTC

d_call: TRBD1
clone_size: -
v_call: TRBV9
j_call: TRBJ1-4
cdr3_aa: CANRLSRPPGQGLYEKLFF
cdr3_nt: TGTGCCAACCGACTTTCCCGGCCACCGGGACAGGGCCTATATGAAAAACTGTTTTTT

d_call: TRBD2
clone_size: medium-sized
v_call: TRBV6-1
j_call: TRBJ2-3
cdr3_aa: CASSEARLAGTDTQYF
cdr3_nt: TGTGCCAGCAGTGAAGCCCGGCTAGCGGGGACAGATACGCAGTATTTT

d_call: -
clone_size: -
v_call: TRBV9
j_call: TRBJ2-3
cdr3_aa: CASSPSPGDAPDTQYF
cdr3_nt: TGTGCCAGCAGCCCGAGCCCGGGCGATGCACCAGATACGCAGTATTTT

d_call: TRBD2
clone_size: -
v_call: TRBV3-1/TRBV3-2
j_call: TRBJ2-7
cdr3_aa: CASSLSGGALEQYF
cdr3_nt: TGTGCCAGCAGCCTTAGCGGGGGGGCCCTCGAGCAGTACTTC